What follows are 8 T cell receptor beta chains derived from one specimen sequenced in a study of cytotoxic CD8 clonotypes in ibrutinib-treated CLL. Profiling relied on immunoSEQ multiplex PCR, and the TCRdb table lists in-frame clones only, not all of them. The sample includes hundreds of thousands of clones, 70% of them seen just once. The material sequenced was PBMCs, taken after 24 months of ibrutinib treatment. The origin of the receptors is a human donor with chronic lymphocytic leukemia.

The chain recombines TRBV5-1 with TRBJ1-1; D is ambiguous. Trimming shortened V by 4 bases and J by 8 bases, and 15 bases separated the two germline ends. Germline-derived CDR1 and CDR2 are SGHRS and YFSETQ. The CDR3 loop spans 13 amino acids. As DNA, the CDR3 is TGCGCCAGCAGCCCTTTCGAAGAGGCCGAAGCTTTCTTT. It specifies CASSPFEEAEAFF. The full variable domain, rest sourced from reference TRBV5-1 and TRBJ1-1, is KAGVTQTPRYLIKTRGQQVTLSCSPISGHRSVSWYQQTPGQGLQFLFEYFSETQRNKGNFPGRFSGRQFSNSRSEMNVSTLELGDSALYLCASSPFEEAEAFFGQGTRLTVV.

The chain recombines TRBV7-6 with TRBJ2-7; the D is unclear. Between the trimmed V and J ends, which lost 5 bases and 4 bases, there was a span of 21 bases. The V gene's germline CDR1 is SGHVS and CDR2 FNYEAQ. This CDR3 is 16 amino acids long. The CDR3 loop reads CASSAAPKGKLYEQYF. In nucleotides, the CDR3 is TGTGCCAGCAGCGCTGCCCCCAAAGGGAAGCTTTACGAGCAGTACTTC.

V is TRBV6-5 and J is TRBJ1-1, with 10 bases aligning to TRBD1. The CDR3 covers 15 residues. Losses at the gene ends were 0 bases for V and 3 bases for J; bases not matched to a gene: 1. CDR1 and CDR2 from the germline V gene are MNHEY and SVGAGI. The CDR3 loop reads CASSYSGTGDTEAFF. As DNA, the CDR3 is TGTGCCAGCAGTTACTCTGGGACAGGGGACACTGAAGCTTTCTTT.

The V gene is TRBV19, the J gene TRBJ2-5; either TRBD1 or TRBD2 may fit D (5 bases each). Trimming took 7 bases from V and 1 from J, leaving 13 bases between them. Germline V gene data show CDR1 as LNHDA and CDR2 as SQIVND (reference sequence). The CDR3 runs 14 residues. CDR3 residues: CASTDWGSQETQYF. The CDR3, as DNA: TGTGCCAGTACCGACTGGGGGAGCCAAGAGACCCAGTACTTC.

The chain carries TRBV5-1 and TRBJ2-1; D might be TRBD2 (5 bases). CDR1 and CDR2 from the germline V gene are SGHRS and YFSETQ. This CDR3 is 15 amino acids long. V gave up 0 bases and J gave up 8 bases, with 15 bases separating them. CDR3: CASSLAGEGRHEQFF. As DNA, the CDR3 is TGCGCCAGCAGCTTGGCCGGGGAAGGGCGGCATGAGCAGTTCTTC. Full variable domain (remainder filled in from reference TRBV5-1 and TRBJ2-1): KAGVTQTPRYLIKTRGQQVTLSCSPISGHRSVSWYQQTPGQGLQFLFEYFSETQRNKGNFPGRFSGRQFSNSRSEMNVSTLELGDSALYLCASSLAGEGRHEQFFGPGTRLTVL.

CDR3 DNA: TGTGCCAGCAGTGAATTTGCGTGGGATACGCAGTATTTT. Encoded protein: CASSEFAWDTQYF. The rearrangement joins TRBV2 to TRBJ2-3; D is uncertain. The CDR3 sequence is 13 residues long. Germline CDR1 is SNHLY and CDR2 is FYNNEI. The V end lost 2 bases, the J end lost 6 bases, and 9 bases lay between the germline ends.

CDR3: CASSSGTGVRHEQYF. In nucleotides, the CDR3 is TGTGCCAGCAGTTCTGGGACAGGGGTTCGTCACGAGCAGTACTTC. This chain links TRBV27 with TRBJ2-7, with 10 bases that match TRBD1. CDR3 length: 15 residues. Germline loops: CDR1 MNHEY, CDR2 SMNVEV (reference sequence). Trimming took 4 bases from V and 5 from J; bases not matched to a gene: 8.

The chain combines TRBV19 with TRBJ1-1; D not certain. The CDR3 runs 13 residues. The germline V and J ends were trimmed by 5 bases and 8 bases, with 15 bases remaining between them. The germline V gene has CDR1 LNHDA and CDR2 SQIVND (reference sequence). The CDR3 spells CASSGPGSWEAFF. The DNA of the CDR3 is TGTGCCAGTAGTGGTCCAGGTAGTTGGGAAGCTTTCTTT.